Listed below are T cell receptor beta chains from one sample, sequenced in a study of blood T cell repertoires in COVID-19. Produced via immunoSEQ multiplex PCR; TCRdb's table is partial and in-frame only. Of around 78,000 clones in the sample, 86% were seen once. The sequenced material came from peripheral blood. These receptors were taken from an older woman with acute or convalescent COVID-19. Each CDR3 is given with its conserved first and last residue. A D gene is named only where the DNA matches it firmly. Size values are once, few and many counts, or a class for expanded clones, and some rows have none.

V	D	size	J	DNA	CDR3
TRBV18	.	.	TRBJ1-5	TGTGCCAGCTCATCTAACCGGGATCAGCCCCAGCATTTT	CASSSNRDQPQHF
TRBV28	TRBD2	once	TRBJ2-3	TGTGCCAGCAATACAGCGGGGTCCCACACAGATACGCAGTATTTT	CASNTAGSHTDTQYF
TRBV9	TRBD2	.	TRBJ2-2	TGTGCCAGCAGCGTAGGCGGCGGGGGGAACACCGGGGAGCTGTTTTTT	CASSVGGGGNTGELFF
TRBV18	TRBD1	.	TRBJ1-4	TGTGCCAGCTCAGCGGACAGGCTTAATGAAAAACTGTTTTTT	CASSADRLNEKLFF
TRBV28	.	.	TRBJ1-4	TGTGCCAGCAGAGGGAGGGATGCAACTAATGAAAAACTGTTTTTT	CASRGRDATNEKLFF
TRBV14	TRBD1	.	TRBJ1-2	TGTGCCAGCAGCCTTTGGACAGGGTGGAACTATGGCTACACCTTC	CASSLWTGWNYGYTF
TRBV29-1	TRBD1	.	TRBJ1-4	TGCGGCAGCAAGACAGGGGATGAAAAACTGTTTTTT	CGSKTGDEKLFF
TRBV4-2	TRBD1	few	TRBJ1-6	TGTGCCAGCAGCCATGCACCGGGACAGGTCTTTGGCAGCTCCTATAATTCACCCCTCCACTTT	CASSHAPGQVFGSSYNSPLHF
TRBV5-1	.	.	TRBJ2-7	TGCGCCAGCAGCTTAAGGGGGTGGGTGCCGTACGAGCAGTACTTC	CASSLRGWVPYEQYF
TRBV24-1	.	.	TRBJ2-3	TGTGCCACCGAGGGGGGGATCACAGATACGCAGTATTTT	CATEGGITDTQYF
TRBV3-1/TRBV3-2	TRBD1	.	TRBJ1-2	TGTGCCAGCAGCCAAACCTCACAGGGGGCCGGAGGCTACACCTTC	CASSQTSQGAGGYTF
TRBV7-6	TRBD2	.	TRBJ2-1	TGTGCCAGCAGCTTAGTTGAGACTAGCGGGAGAAATGAGCAGTTCTTC	CASSLVETSGRNEQFF
TRBV18	.	.	TRBJ2-7	TGTGCCAGCTCATTCACTGAATCCTACGAGCAGTACTTC	CASSFTESYEQYF
TRBV19	TRBD1	.	TRBJ1-1	TGTGCCAGCGCCTTACCAGGGGGGAACACTGAAGCTTTCTTT	CASALPGGNTEAFF
TRBV4-2	TRBD1	.	TRBJ1-2	TGTGCCAGCAGCACCGACAGGGGCTATGTTAGCTACACCTTC	CASSTDRGYVSYTF
TRBV7-2	TRBD1	.	TRBJ1-1	TGTGCCAGCAGCTCACCACCACAGGGGTCCCCTGAAGCTTTCTTT	CASSSPPQGSPEAFF
TRBV7-2	TRBD1	.	TRBJ2-7	TGTGCCAGCAGCTTTCTTACAGGGGGAGAATTGCAGTACTTC	CASSFLTGGELQYF
TRBV12-5	.	.	TRBJ1-2	TGTGCTAGTGGCTCCCTAGAGGGTCTGGATGGCTACACCTTC	CASGSLEGLDGYTF
TRBV7-7	.	.	TRBJ2-1	TGTGCCAGCAGCTCCAACCCAGGGCCTTACAATGAGCAGTTCTTC	CASSSNPGPYNEQFF
TRBV7-9	.	.	TRBJ1-2	TGTGCCAGCAGCTTAAATTCAGACTATGGCTACACCTTC	CASSLNSDYGYTF
TRBV4-3	.	.	TRBJ1-1	TGCGCCAGCAGCCCGGGGGATGTTACTGAAGCTTTCTTT	CASSPGDVTEAFF
TRBV19	.	.	TRBJ2-2	TGTGCCAGTAGTCAGATGGACAGAAACACCGGGGAGCTGTTTTTT	CASSQMDRNTGELFF
TRBV4-2	.	.	TRBJ2-1	TGTGCCAGCAGCCAAGGTAGAACCCTAGCGGAGCAGTTCTTC	CASSQGRTLAEQFF
TRBV12-3/TRBV12-4	.	.	TRBJ1-1	TGTGCCAGCAGTTTAGACAGTGAAGCTTTCTTT	CASSLDSEAFF
TRBV7-6	TRBD1	.	TRBJ2-1	TGTGCCAGCAGCTTGACAGGGGGCGCGGAAAGTGAGCAGTTCTTC	CASSLTGGAESEQFF
TRBV11-3	TRBD2	.	TRBJ2-1	TGTGCCAGCAGCTTAGGTAGCGGGGGGAACAATGAGCAGTTCTTC	CASSLGSGGNNEQFF
TRBV5-1	TRBD2	.	TRBJ2-3	TGCGCCAGCGGTATTGCGGGGGGGCAGGGTGATACGCAGTATTTT	CASGIAGGQGDTQYF
TRBV28	TRBD1	.	TRBJ1-2	TGTGCCAGCAGCATACAGGGGGCAACGAACTATGGCTACACCTTC	CASSIQGATNYGYTF
TRBV20-1	.	once	TRBJ1-5	TGCAGTGCTAGTCGGGGAGGCCAGCCCCAGCATTTT	CSASRGGQPQHF
TRBV24-1	.	.	TRBJ1-1	TGTGCCACCCTCGAGACTGAAGCTTTCTTT	CATLETEAFF
TRBV2	TRBD2	.	TRBJ2-4	TGTGCCAGCAGTGATAAGACTAGCGGGGGAGGAAACATTCAGTACTTC	CASSDKTSGGGNIQYF
TRBV6-2/TRBV6-3	.	.	TRBJ1-3	TGTGCCAGCAGTATTACAGGAGAATCTGGAAACACCATATATTTT	CASSITGESGNTIYF
TRBV5-4	TRBD1	.	TRBJ2-7	TGTGCCAGCAGCAAACGGGACAGCCCCTACGAGCAGTACTTC	CASSKRDSPYEQYF
TRBV3-1/TRBV3-2	TRBD1	.	TRBJ2-5	TGTGCCAGCAGCAGACAGGGTCAAGAGACCCAGTACTTC	CASSRQGQETQYF
TRBV11-2	.	.	TRBJ2-5	TGTGCCAGCAGCTACAACTTACAGGGTCACCAAGAGACCCAGTACTTC	CASSYNLQGHQETQYF
TRBV28	.	few	TRBJ1-5	TGTGCCAGCAGTTTTGTAATTGGAGGGGTAGAGGATCAGCCCCAGCATTTT	CASSFVIGGVEDQPQHF
TRBV11-2	TRBD2	.	TRBJ2-7	TGTGCCAGCAGCCCAGGACTAGCGGGAGGAATCTACGAGCAGTACTTC	CASSPGLAGGIYEQYF
TRBV28	TRBD1	few	TRBJ1-2	TGTGCCAGCACTATACAGGGGGTTCAGGGCTATGGCTACACCTTC	CASTIQGVQGYGYTF
TRBV28	TRBD1	.	TRBJ1-5	TGTGCCAGCAGTTTGGGACAGGCCAGGGAGCCCCAGCATTTT	CASSLGQAREPQHF
TRBV11-2	.	.	TRBJ2-7	TGTGCCAGCAGCCCTAACCAGGGGTCCTTCCCCTACGAGCAGTACTTC	CASSPNQGSFPYEQYF
TRBV27	.	.	TRBJ1-1	TGTGCCAGCAGTTTATCTTCAGGGCAGTACACTGAAGCTTTCTTT	CASSLSSGQYTEAFF
TRBV11-2	.	.	TRBJ1-2	TGTGCCAGCAGCTACAGGGATGGCTACACCTTC	CASSYRDGYTF
TRBV7-2	.	.	TRBJ2-5	TGTGCCAGCAGCGCAGGGTTTGGGTACCAAGAGACCCAGTACTTC	CASSAGFGYQETQYF
TRBV6-2/TRBV6-3	.	few	TRBJ1-2	TGTGCCAGCAGTTTACGGGGGTCGCATGGCTACACCTTC	CASSLRGSHGYTF
TRBV4-2	TRBD2	.	TRBJ2-7	TGTGCCAGCAGCCAGCCCCTTGGGCTAGCGGGTGAAATATCCTACGAGCAGTACTTC	CASSQPLGLAGEISYEQYF
TRBV5-4	TRBD1	once	TRBJ2-7	TGTGCCAGCAGCCGCGACGGGACAGGTAACTACGAGCAGTACTTC	CASSRDGTGNYEQYF
TRBV4-1	TRBD2	.	TRBJ2-3	TGCGCCAGCAGCCACACTAGCGGAACTAGCACAGATACGCAGTATTTT	CASSHTSGTSTDTQYF
TRBV10-3	TRBD1	.	TRBJ2-1	TGTGCCATCAGTGCCCAGGGGGCTGAGGATGAGCAGTTCTTC	CAISAQGAEDEQFF
TRBV19	TRBD2	.	TRBJ2-3	TGTGCCAGTGAAGCGGGGGCCACAGATACGCAGTATTTT	CASEAGATDTQYF
TRBV7-6	.	.	TRBJ1-1	TGTGCCAGCAGCTCCCGACAGGACACTGAAGCTTTCTTT	CASSSRQDTEAFF
TRBV4-2	.	.	TRBJ2-5	TGTGCCAGCAGCCAGGGGGAGGTCACACAAGAGACCCAGTACTTC	CASSQGEVTQETQYF
TRBV24-1	TRBD2	once	TRBJ2-1	TGTGCCACCAGTGGAACAGGACTAGCGGGGGATAAGTTCTTC	CATSGTGLAGDKFF
TRBV2	TRBD1	.	TRBJ1-6	TGTGCCAGCGGGGGACAGGGTAATTCACCCCTCCACTTT	CASGGQGNSPLHF
TRBV7-9	.	.	TRBJ2-5	TGTGCCAGCAGCTTAATATCCGAGACCCAGTACTTC	CASSLISETQYF
TRBV2	.	.	TRBJ1-5	TGTGCCAGCGCCGGACCGGGAACTCTTAGCAATCAGCCCCAGCATTTT	CASAGPGTLSNQPQHF